The 18 T cell receptor beta chains below all came from one sample that was sequenced in a study of beta chain features in type 1 diabetes. Expressed TCRB transcripts got sequenced, as all isolated RNA was reverse transcribed. Measured with immunoSEQ multiplex PCR; TCRdb has only the in-frame clones, and not every one. The profile shows under 400,000 clones, 14% of them singletons. What was sequenced was central memory CD4+ T cells from blood. The receptors were gathered from a man younger than 45 in good health.

The chain employs TRBV11-2 and TRBJ1-2; TRBD1 agrees at 8 bases. Germline V gives CDR1 SGHAT, CDR2 FQNNGV. V trimming: 5 bases; J trimming: 5 bases; junction bases outside the gene matches: 13. The CDR3 spans 16 residues. DNA of the CDR3: TGTGCCAGCAGCCCACTCCGGGACAGGACTCGATATGGCTACACCTTC. It translates to CASSPLRDRTRYGYTF.

This clone was recorded a few times. The V gene is TRBV7-2, the J gene TRBJ2-2; the D gene is possibly TRBD1 (6 bases). V was clipped by 4 bases and J by 5 bases, with 17 bases between them. The germline CDR1 and CDR2 sequences are SGHTA and FQGNSA. The CDR3 covers 16 residues. The CDR3 region is CASSSLARGITGELFF. The CDR3 nucleotides are TGTGCCAGCAGCTCTTTAGCCAGGGGTATAACCGGGGAGCTGTTTTTT.

J is TRBJ1-1 and V is TRBV7-2; D not resolved. Germline V lookup: CDR1 SGHTA, CDR2 FQGNSA. This CDR3 region has 11 residues. The germline V and J ends were trimmed by 5 bases and 10 bases, with 11 bases remaining between them. The CDR3 region is CASSPGLVAFF. As DNA, the CDR3 is TGTGCCAGCAGCCCCGGACTCGTAGCTTTCTTT.

The genes are TRBV4-2 and TRBJ2-3, with unresolved D. Between the trimmed V and J ends, which lost 0 bases and 2 bases, there was a span of 9 bases. The CDR3 contains 15 residues. CDR1 is LGHNA, CDR2 YNFKEQ, per germline. CDR3 protein: CASSQDSRNTDTQYF. For the CDR3, the DNA is TGTGCCAGCAGCCAAGACTCGAGGAACACAGATACGCAGTATTTT.

This clone was detected many times. V is TRBV11-2 and J is TRBJ1-1; D is uncertain. This CDR3 is 13 amino acids long. V was pared by 5 bases and J by 3 bases, with 10 bases between. Germline values: CDR1 SGHAT, CDR2 FQNNGV. DNA of the CDR3: TGTGCCAGCAGCACCTCTTGGGACACTGAAGCTTTCTTT. It yields the protein CASSTSWDTEAFF.

This chain uses TRBV5-4 with TRBJ2-5; TRBD1 agrees at 7 bases. CDR1 and CDR2 from the germline V gene are SGHNT and YYREEE (reference sequence). This CDR3 region has 13 residues. The J segment lost 4 bases and the V segment lost 1 base, leaving 1 base of the junction unmatched. The CDR3 is CASSLPGGETQYF. CDR3 nucleotides: TGTGCCAGCAGCTTGCCAGGGGGAGAGACCCAGTACTTC.

A remark on this clone: One base separates it from a far larger clone, so it is likely a read error. In DNA, the CDR3 is TGTGCCAGCAGCTTAGTGGGGGGCGGGGACGAGCAGTACTTC. Translated, it gives CASSLVGGGDEQYF. V usage is TRBV11-2 and J usage is TRBJ2-7; D may match TRBD1 or TRBD2 (6 bases each). Trimming cost V 1 base and J 5 bases, with 12 bases left between them. Germline V gene lookup returns CDR1 SGHAT and CDR2 FQNNGV. This CDR3 contains 14 residues.

The chain joins TRBV29-1 to TRBJ2-2, with a possible D match to TRBD1 (6 bases). From germline, CDR1 is SQVTM and CDR2 ANQGSEA. There are 14 residues in the CDR3. Trimming cost V 4 bases and J 1 base, with 10 bases left between them. This chain's CDR3 is CSVGQVGNTGELFF. CDR3 bases: TGCAGCGTTGGACAGGTGGGGAACACCGGGGAGCTGTTTTTT.

This clone was counted only a few times. V usage is TRBV19 and J usage is TRBJ1-2, with D perhaps matching TRBD1 (6 bases). The CDR3 consists of 15 residues. The germline V and J ends were trimmed by 2 bases and 2 bases, with 12 bases remaining between them. The germline CDR1 and CDR2 sequences are LNHDA and SQIVND (reference sequence). CDR3 bases: TGTGCCAGTAGTATACCAGCAGGGGTGAACTATGGCTACACCTTC. It yields the protein CASSIPAGVNYGYTF.

The gene calls are TRBV18 and TRBJ2-1, with D possibly TRBD1 on 6 matching bases. CDR3 size: 18 residues. The V gene's germline CDR1 is KGHSH and CDR2 LQKENI. The V gene lost 1 base and the J gene lost 9 bases, with 25 bases spanning the gap. The CDR3 coding sequence is TGTGCCAGCTCACCACTCACACCCGGGACACCTCGGGGAATTGAGCAGTTCTTC. It is translated as CASSPLTPGTPRGIEQFF.

This clone was recorded many times. The V and J genes are TRBV2 and TRBJ2-7, with 7 bases lining up with TRBD2. Germline CDR1 and CDR2: SNHLY and FYNNEI. The CDR3 loop spans 15 amino acids. After removal of 8 bases from V and 1 base from J, the junction contained 11 bases not matched to a gene. Here the CDR3 DNA reads TGTGCCAGCGGGGCCGGCCAGGGAGGGTCCTACGAGCAGTACTTC. It codes for CASGAGQGGSYEQYF.

The V and J genes are TRBV14 and TRBJ1-5, with TRBD1 identical over 9 bases. This CDR3 has 15 amino acids. Germline CDR1 SGHDN, CDR2 FVKESK. The V segment lost 3 bases and the J segment 7 bases; nucleotides outside the gene matches: 7. CDR3 residues: CASSHMGQGEQPQHF. The DNA of the CDR3 is TGTGCCAGCAGCCATATGGGACAGGGAGAGCAGCCCCAGCATTTT.

This chain's CDR3 is CASSYSAGPGYTF. As DNA, the CDR3 is TGTGCCAGCAGTTACTCGGCTGGCCCCGGCTACACCTTC. V gene TRBV6-5 combines with J gene TRBJ1-2; no clear D. Deletions cut 0 bases from V and 8 bases from J, with 10 bases between. Germline lookup yields CDR1 MNHEY and CDR2 SVGAGI. This CDR3 comprises 13 residues.

The J gene is TRBJ1-4, the V gene TRBV6-4; 11 positions match TRBD1. The V gene's germline CDR1 is MRHNA and CDR2 SNTAGT. The CDR3 has 21 amino acids. The junction had 19 bases not matched to a gene; V was cut back by 0 bases and J by 7 bases. CDR3 loop: CASSDSDRGRLNVIRREKLFF. Written as DNA, the CDR3 is TGTGCCAGCAGTGACTCGGACAGGGGGCGCCTGAACGTTATACGTCGTGAAAAACTGTTTTTT.

This clone has just a few counts. The chain combines TRBV6-1 with TRBJ2-5; D may correspond to TRBD1 or TRBD2 (5 bases each). V was clipped by 2 bases and J by 5 bases, with 15 bases between them. The CDR3 runs 15 residues. CDR1 and CDR2 (germline): MNHNS, SASEGT. CDR3 in DNA: TGTGCCAGCAGTGAACCGAGGGGCTGGGGGGAGACCCAGTACTTC. It is translated as CASSEPRGWGETQYF.

The V gene is TRBV7-6, the J gene TRBJ1-4, with D uncertain. From germline, CDR1 is SGHVS and CDR2 FNYEAQ. The CDR3 consists of 17 residues. Between the trimmed V and J ends, which lost 1 base and 2 bases, there was a span of 14 bases. The CDR3 nucleotides read TGTGCCAGCAGCTTAGGTATTGTTGGACGTACTAATGAAAAACTGTTTTTT. Translating it yields CASSLGIVGRTNEKLFF. Based on the CDR3 plus reference TRBV7-6 and TRBJ1-4, the full variable domain is GAGVSQSPRYKVTKRGQDVALRCDPISGHVSLYWYRQALGQGPEFLTYFNYEAQQDKSGLPNDRFSAERPEGSISTLTIQRTEQRDSAMYRCASSLGIVGRTNEKLFFGSGTQLSVL.

This rearrangement joins TRBV23-1 to TRBJ2-1; possibly TRBD1 for D (5 bases). TRBV23-1 is filed as an ORF, its function uncertain. The length of the CDR3 is 14 residues. V was trimmed by 10 bases and J by 7 bases, leaving 20 bases between them. CDR3 amino acids: CAITLVRVRNEQFF. The CDR3 region has the DNA TGCGCCATCACGCTCGTCAGGGTTCGAAATGAGCAGTTCTTC.

The table lists this clone with a few counts. DNA for the CDR3: TGTGCCAGCAGTGAAGCCAACACAGGGGAGGTCGGCCAGCCCCAGCATTTT. Encoded protein: CASSEANTGEVGQPQHF. The V call is TRBV6-1, the J call TRBJ1-5; 7 bases fit TRBD1. There are 17 residues in the CDR3. Unmatched junction bases numbered 12, after V lost 0 bases and J lost 7 bases. The germline CDR1 and CDR2 sequences are MNHNS and SASEGT.